This T cell receptor beta chain appears in the sequencing data of a study of T-cell memory formation after mild COVID-19. V was pared by 3 bases and J by 4 bases, with 6 bases of the junction left unmatched. CDR3 length: 16 amino acids. Germline V gives CDR1 KGHSH, CDR2 LQKENI. This clonotype was counted a few times. MiXCR was run by TCRdb on the 5' RACE reads, yielding one entry per CDR3 protein. The sample lists hundreds of thousands of distinct CDR3 sequences; roughly a fifth were seen once. Material for sequencing was PBMCs or a T cell subset sorted from them (not recorded which). This sequence joins TRBV18 and TRBJ1-1, with 12 bases aligning to TRBD1. This TCR derives from a man younger than 35 who had mild COVID-19 (a few samples of this study predate the infection). Cell type and time point are not known. For the CDR3, the DNA is TGTGCCAGCTCACCTGGGACAGGGGGCTTCGGCACTGAAGCTTTCTTT. It yields the protein CASSPGTGGFGTEAFF.